This T cell receptor (beta chain) was profiled in a study of beta chain features in type 1 diabetes. Study details: There were 107,917,701 sorted cells examined across all samples.

Points on this clone: The antigen is not known.

Between the trimmed V and J ends, which lost 1 base and 3 bases, there was a span of 16 bases. CDR1 and CDR2 (germline): SEHNR, FQNEAQ (reference sequence). CDR3 length: 17 residues. General study results and limits: A moderate, significant TCRB CDR3 shortening appeared in type 1 diabetes across four CD4+ subsets. Insertions were fewer and deletions more numerous at VDJ junctions in type 1 diabetes patients. Compared to healthy donors, patients appeared to have naive, central memory and Treg TCRB repertoires that were more alike.

Every donor had blood drawn once into heparin, around 120 mL on average. Reverse transcription of all isolated RNA meant that expressed TCRB transcripts were sequenced. Here immunoSEQ multiplex PCR was the method, and the copy in TCRdb shows in-frame clones only, minus some. The table records about 650,000 clones, 9.5% to 15% of them present only once. The receptor comes from a man aged 25-45 years with type 1 diabetes. The rearrangement uses TRBV7-9 and TRBJ2-4, with no clear D. The sequencing sample was made of naive CD4+ T cells from blood. The CDR3 DNA sequence: TGTGCCAGCAGCTTAGTCTTCCAGGCACAAAACAAAAACATTCAGTACTTC. Amino acids: CASSLVFQAQNKNIQYF.